The 11 T cell receptor beta chains listed next were all sequenced from one sample in a study of early T cells in non-severe SARS-CoV-2 infection (dated by TCRdb to the early 2020s). The library was obtained by 5' RACE. Instrument used: NextSeq 500. TCRdb handled the public reads itself, with Q25 trimming in fastp and clone calling in MiXCR, and kept productive beta chains. Rows are combined by CDR3 protein, so each entry shows the most common genes and DNA. The sample table holds under 45,000 distinct CDR3 sequences, of which 5.4% were seen once. Approximately 5.7% of the sample is taken by the ten largest. Sequenced here: whole blood, sampled at baseline. The source is an adult who was a healthcare worker with PCR-confirmed SARS-CoV-2 infection or an uninfected control (not recorded which).

As concerns this clonotype: A single base separates this from a much larger clone, so it may be a read error. The chain carries TRBV6-2 or TRBV6-3 and TRBJ1-2, with TRBD1 identical over 8 bases. Germline V lookup: CDR1 MNHEY, CDR2 SVGEGT. The CDR3 loop spans 16 amino acids. CDR3 DNA sequence: TGTGCCAGCAGTTACGGGGGACAGGCATTGAACTATTGCTACACCTTC. It encodes CASSYGGQALNYCYTF.

V gene TRBV4-3 combines with J gene TRBJ1-2; D uncertain. The CDR3 consists of 16 residues. The V gene lost 0 bases and the J gene lost 3 bases, with 14 bases spanning the gap. Germline lookup yields CDR1 LGHNA and CDR2 YSLEER. As DNA, the CDR3 is TGCGCCAGCAGCCAAGATCTATCCCCGGGCTACTATGGCTACACCTTC. Amino acid sequence: CASSQDLSPGYYGYTF.

This clonotype was picked up many times. V and J are TRBV28 and TRBJ1-5; D is ambiguous. V dropped 5 bases and J dropped 3 bases, with 14 bases sitting between them. The CDR3 totals 15 residues. The germline CDR1 and CDR2 sequences are MDHEN and SYDVKM. CDR3 sequence: CASSARFINNQPQHF. DNA of the CDR3: TGTGCCAGCAGTGCCAGATTTATTAACAATCAGCCCCAGCATTTT.

This clonotype was seen repeatedly, ten times or more. V is TRBV19 and J is TRBJ1-2; 9 nucleotides line up with TRBD1. CDR3 size: 13 residues. Unmatched junction bases numbered 7, after V lost 7 bases and J lost 7 bases. CDR1 and CDR2 from the germline V gene are LNHDA and SQIVND (reference sequence). The CDR3, as DNA: TGTGCCAGTATTTCACAGGGGGCCTTTGGCTACACCTTC. This translates into CASISQGAFGYTF.

This clonotype was found many times. The chain links TRBV9 to TRBJ1-2, with D uncertain. CDR1 and CDR2 (germline): SGDLS, YYNGEE. V was shortened by 0 bases and J by 6 bases, with 21 bases between the two germline ends. The CDR3 sequence is 17 residues long. DNA for the CDR3: TGTGCCAGCAGCGTAGACCCCCGAGGAGGAGGAGGCGATGGCTACACCTTC. This encodes CASSVDPRGGGGDGYTF. Full variable domain (missing parts from reference TRBV9 and TRBJ1-2): DSGVTQTPKHLITATGQRVTLRCSPRSGDLSVYWYQQSLDQGLQFLIQYYNGEERAKGNILERFSAQQFPDLHSELNLSSLELGDSALYFCASSVDPRGGGGDGYTFGSGTRLTVV.

This clonotype has at least ten counts. The V and J genes are TRBV14 and TRBJ2-3; TRBD1 is a possible D gene (7 bases). V was clipped by 2 bases and J by 2 bases, with 14 bases between them. This CDR3 has 16 residues. CDR1 is SGHDN and CDR2 is FVKESK in the germline V gene. This CDR3 reads CASSQYRGGSTDTQYF. The CDR3 region has the DNA TGTGCCAGCAGCCAATACAGGGGAGGTTCCACAGATACGCAGTATTTT.

This sequence joins TRBV18 and TRBJ1-4; 8 nucleotides agree with TRBD1. This CDR3 has 14 residues. The ends lost 5 bases at V and 2 bases at J; junction bases unmatched: 1. CDR1 KGHSH and CDR2 LQKENI come from the germline V gene. CDR3 protein: CASSAGGTNEKLFF. The CDR3 DNA reads TGTGCCAGCTCAGCAGGGGGCACTAATGAAAAACTGTTTTTT.

V usage is TRBV24-1 and J usage is TRBJ2-3; D is possibly TRBD2 (6 bases). Trimming took 5 bases from V and 4 from J, leaving 9 bases between them. This CDR3 has 13 amino acids. Germline V lookup: CDR1 KGHDR, CDR2 SFDVKD. The CDR3 DNA follows: TGTGCCACCAGTGGACTAGATGCAGATACGCAGTATTTT. Translated: CATSGLDADTQYF.

This clonotype was detected ten times or more. The V gene is TRBV20-1, the J gene TRBJ1-5, with 8 bases matching TRBD1. This CDR3 region has 18 residues. Germline CDR1 and CDR2: DFQATT and SNEGSKA (reference sequence). Unmatched junction bases numbered 13, after V lost 3 bases and J lost 0 bases. CDR3 amino acids: CSARLHTGGSLSNQPQHF. The CDR3 DNA reads as TGCAGTGCTAGGCTCCATACAGGGGGAAGTCTTAGCAATCAGCCCCAGCATTTT.

This clonotype was seen at least ten times. V is TRBV19 and J is TRBJ2-7, with D maybe TRBD1 (7 bases). This CDR3 region has 14 residues. Germline loops: CDR1 LNHDA, CDR2 SQIVND (reference sequence). V lost 1 base to trimming and J lost 4 bases, with 11 bases between them. As DNA, the CDR3 is TGTGCCAGTAGTATAGCGGCAGGGGGGTACGAGCAGTACGTC. As protein: CASSIAAGGYEQYV.

This clonotype was recorded at least ten times. The chain recombines TRBV6-1 with TRBJ2-3; D unclear. CDR3 size: 15 residues. V was shortened by 8 bases and J by 5 bases, with 20 bases between the two germline ends. The V gene's germline CDR1 is MNHNS and CDR2 SASEGT. CDR3 in DNA: TGTGCCAGCTTCGAGACCCCCGAAACTGGAGATACGCAGTATTTT. Its translation is CASFETPETGDTQYF.